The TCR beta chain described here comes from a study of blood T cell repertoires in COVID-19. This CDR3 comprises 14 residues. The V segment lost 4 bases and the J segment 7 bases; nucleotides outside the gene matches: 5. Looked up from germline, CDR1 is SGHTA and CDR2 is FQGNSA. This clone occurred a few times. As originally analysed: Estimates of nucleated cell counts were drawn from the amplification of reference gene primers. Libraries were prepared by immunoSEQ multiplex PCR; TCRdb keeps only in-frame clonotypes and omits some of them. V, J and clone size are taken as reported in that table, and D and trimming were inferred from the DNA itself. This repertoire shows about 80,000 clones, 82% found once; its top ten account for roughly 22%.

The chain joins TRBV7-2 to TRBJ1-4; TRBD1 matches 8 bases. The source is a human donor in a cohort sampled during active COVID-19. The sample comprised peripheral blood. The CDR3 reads CASSYGQGAEKLFF. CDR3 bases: TGTGCCAGCAGCTACGGACAGGGCGCTGAAAAACTGTTTTTT.